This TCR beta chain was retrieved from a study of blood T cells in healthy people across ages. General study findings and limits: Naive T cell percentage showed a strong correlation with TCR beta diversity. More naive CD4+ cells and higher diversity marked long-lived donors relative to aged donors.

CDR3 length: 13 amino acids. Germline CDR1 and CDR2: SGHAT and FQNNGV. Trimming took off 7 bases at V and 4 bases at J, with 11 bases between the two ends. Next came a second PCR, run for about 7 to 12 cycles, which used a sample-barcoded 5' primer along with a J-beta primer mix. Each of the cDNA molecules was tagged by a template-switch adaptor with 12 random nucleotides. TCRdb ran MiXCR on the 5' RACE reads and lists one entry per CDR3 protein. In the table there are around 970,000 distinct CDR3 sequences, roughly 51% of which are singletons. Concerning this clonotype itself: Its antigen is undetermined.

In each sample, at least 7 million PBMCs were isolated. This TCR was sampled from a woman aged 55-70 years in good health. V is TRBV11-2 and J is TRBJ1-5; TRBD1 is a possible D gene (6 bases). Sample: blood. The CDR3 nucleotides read TGTGCCAGCACCCAAGACAGGAATCAGCCCCAGCATTTT. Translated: CASTQDRNQPQHF. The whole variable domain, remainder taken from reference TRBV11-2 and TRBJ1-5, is EAGVAQSPRYKIIEKRQSVAFWCNPISGHATLYWYQQILGQGPKLLIQFQNNGVVDDSQLPKDRFSAERLKGVDSTLKIQPAKLEDSAVYLCASTQDRNQPQHFGDGTRLSIL.